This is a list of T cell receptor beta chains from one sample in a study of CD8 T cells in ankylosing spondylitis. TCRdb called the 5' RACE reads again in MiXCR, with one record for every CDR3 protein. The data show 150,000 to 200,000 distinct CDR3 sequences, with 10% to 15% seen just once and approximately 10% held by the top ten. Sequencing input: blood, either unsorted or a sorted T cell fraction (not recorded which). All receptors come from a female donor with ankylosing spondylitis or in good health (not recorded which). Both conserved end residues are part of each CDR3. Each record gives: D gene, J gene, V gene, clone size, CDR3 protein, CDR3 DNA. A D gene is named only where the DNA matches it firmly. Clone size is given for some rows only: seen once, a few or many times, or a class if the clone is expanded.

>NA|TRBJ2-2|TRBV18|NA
CAGSRQPENTGELFF
TGTGCCGGCTCACGACAGCCCGAGAACACCGGGGAGCTGTTTTTT
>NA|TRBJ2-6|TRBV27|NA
CASSSHSFSGANVLTF
TGTGCCAGCAGTAGTCACAGCTTCTCTGGGGCCAACGTCCTGACTTTC
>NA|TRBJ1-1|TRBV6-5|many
CASRLGTEAFF
TGTGCCAGCAGGCTAGGCACTGAAGCTTTCTTT
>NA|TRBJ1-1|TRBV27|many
CASSLYHGGPSEAFF
TGTGCCAGCAGTTTATATCACGGGGGCCCCTCTGAAGCTTTCTTT
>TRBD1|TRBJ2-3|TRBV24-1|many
CATSQGADTQYF
TGTGCCACCAGTCAGGGGGCAGATACGCAGTATTTT
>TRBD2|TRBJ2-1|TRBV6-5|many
CASSSAGGYNEQFF
TGTGCCAGCAGTTCAGCGGGAGGGTACAATGAGCAGTTCTTC
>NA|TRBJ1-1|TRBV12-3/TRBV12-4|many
CASSLYGTANTEAFF
TGTGCCAGCAGTTTATACGGGACGGCGAACACTGAAGCTTTCTTT
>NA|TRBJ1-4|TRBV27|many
CASSREGAEKLFF
TGTGCCAGCAGCCGGGAGGGAGCTGAAAAACTGTTTTTT
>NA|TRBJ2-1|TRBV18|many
CASSPIDSYNEQFF
TGTGCCAGCTCGCCAATCGACAGCTACAATGAGCAGTTCTTC
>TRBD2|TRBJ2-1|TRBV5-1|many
CASSTTGTSGYNEQFF
TGCGCCAGCAGCACAACCGGGACTAGCGGATACAATGAGCAGTTCTTC
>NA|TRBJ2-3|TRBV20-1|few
CSARVFGDTQYF
TGCAGTGCTCGGGTGTTCGGTGATACGCAGTATTTT
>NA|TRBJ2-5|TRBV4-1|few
CASSQAGQNQETQYF
TGCGCCAGCAGCCAGGCTGGACAGAACCAAGAGACCCAGTACTTC
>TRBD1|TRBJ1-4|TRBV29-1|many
CSAGPTGATNEKLFF
TGCAGCGCTGGACCCACAGGGGCAACTAATGAAAAACTGTTTTTT
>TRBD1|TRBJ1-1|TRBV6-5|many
CASSNSGQQNTEAFF
TGTGCCAGCAGTAACTCGGGACAGCAGAACACTGAAGCTTTCTTT
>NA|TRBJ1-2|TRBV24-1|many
CATSDGGREGYTF
TGTGCCACCAGTGACGGAGGGCGAGAGGGCTACACCTTC
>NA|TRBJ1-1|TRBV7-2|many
CASTSEMGEVRAFF
TGTGCCAGCACCTCCGAGATGGGGGAGGTTAGAGCTTTCTTT
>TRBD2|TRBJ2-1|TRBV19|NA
CASSTVAGEQFF
TGTGCCAGTAGTACCGTAGCGGGGGAGCAGTTCTTC
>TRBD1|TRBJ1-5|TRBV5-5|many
CASSLSPGGRNQPQHF
TGTGCCAGCAGCCTGTCCCCAGGGGGTCGGAATCAGCCCCAGCATTTT
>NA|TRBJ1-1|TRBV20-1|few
CSASSGSGVTEAFF
TGCAGTGCTAGTAGCGGGTCAGGGGTCACTGAAGCTTTCTTT
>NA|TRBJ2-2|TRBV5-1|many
CASSLEVRNTGELFF
TGCGCCAGCAGCTTGGAAGTCAGGAACACCGGGGAGCTGTTTTTT
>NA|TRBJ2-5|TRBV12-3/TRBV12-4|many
CASRPGTVGEETQYF
TGTGCCAGCAGGCCCGGGACGGTGGGGGAAGAGACCCAGTACTTC
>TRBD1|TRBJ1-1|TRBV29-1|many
CSVEPGQGEWGKVPEAFF
TGCAGCGTTGAACCTGGACAGGGAGAATGGGGGAAAGTACCTGAAGCTTTCTTT
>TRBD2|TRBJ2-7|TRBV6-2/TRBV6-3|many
CASSYQISGTSGSASAYEQYF
TGTGCCAGCAGTTACCAGATCTCCGGGACTAGCGGGAGCGCGAGCGCCTACGAGCAGTACTTC